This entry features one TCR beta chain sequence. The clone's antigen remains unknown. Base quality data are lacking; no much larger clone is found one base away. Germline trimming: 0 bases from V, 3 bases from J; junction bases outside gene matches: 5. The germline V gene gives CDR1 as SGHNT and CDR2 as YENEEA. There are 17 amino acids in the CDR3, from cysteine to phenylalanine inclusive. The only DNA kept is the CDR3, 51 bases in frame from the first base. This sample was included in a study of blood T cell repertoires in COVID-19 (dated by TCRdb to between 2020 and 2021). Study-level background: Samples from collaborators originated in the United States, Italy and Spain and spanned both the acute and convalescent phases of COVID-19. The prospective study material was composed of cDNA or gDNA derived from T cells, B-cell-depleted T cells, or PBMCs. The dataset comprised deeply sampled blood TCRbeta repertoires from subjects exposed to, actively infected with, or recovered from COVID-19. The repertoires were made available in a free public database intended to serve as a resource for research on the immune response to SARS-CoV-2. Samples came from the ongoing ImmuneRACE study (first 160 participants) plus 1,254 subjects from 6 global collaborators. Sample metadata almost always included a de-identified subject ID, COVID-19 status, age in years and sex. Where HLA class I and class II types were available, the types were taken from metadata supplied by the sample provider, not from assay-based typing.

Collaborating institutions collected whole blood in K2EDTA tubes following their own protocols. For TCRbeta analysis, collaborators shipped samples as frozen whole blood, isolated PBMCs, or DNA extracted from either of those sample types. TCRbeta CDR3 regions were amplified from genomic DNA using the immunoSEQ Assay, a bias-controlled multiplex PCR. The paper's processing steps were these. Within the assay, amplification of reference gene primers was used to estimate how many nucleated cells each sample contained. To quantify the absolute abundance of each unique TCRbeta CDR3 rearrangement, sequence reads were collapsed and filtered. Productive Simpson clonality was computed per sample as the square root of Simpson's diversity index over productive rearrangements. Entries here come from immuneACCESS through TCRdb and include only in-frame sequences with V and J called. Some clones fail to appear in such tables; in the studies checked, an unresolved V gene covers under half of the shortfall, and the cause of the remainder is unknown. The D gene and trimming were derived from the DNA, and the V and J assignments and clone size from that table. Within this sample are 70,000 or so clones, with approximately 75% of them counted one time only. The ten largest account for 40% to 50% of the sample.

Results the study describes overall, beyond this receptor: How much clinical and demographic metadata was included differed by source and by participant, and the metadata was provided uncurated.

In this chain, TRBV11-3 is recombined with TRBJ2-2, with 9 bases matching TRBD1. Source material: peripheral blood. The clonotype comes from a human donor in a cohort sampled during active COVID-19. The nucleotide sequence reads TGTGCCAGCAGCTTAGATACCGGGACAGGGTACACCGGGGAGCTGTTTTTT. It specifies CASSLDTGTGYTGELFF.